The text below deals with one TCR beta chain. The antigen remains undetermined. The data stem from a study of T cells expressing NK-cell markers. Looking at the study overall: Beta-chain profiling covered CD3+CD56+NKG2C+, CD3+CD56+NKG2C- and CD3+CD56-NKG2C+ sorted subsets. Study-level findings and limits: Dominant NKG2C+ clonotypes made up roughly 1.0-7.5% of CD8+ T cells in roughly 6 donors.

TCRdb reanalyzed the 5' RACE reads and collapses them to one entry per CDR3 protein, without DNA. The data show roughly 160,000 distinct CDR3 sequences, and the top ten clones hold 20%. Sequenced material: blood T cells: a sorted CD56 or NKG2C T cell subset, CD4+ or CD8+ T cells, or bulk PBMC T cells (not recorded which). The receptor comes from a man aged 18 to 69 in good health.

CDR3: CATSRVTGSNEKLFF. The chain joins TRBV15 to TRBJ1-4; the TRBD1 assignment by TCRdb is unverifiable without DNA. Per germline, CDR1 LNHNV and CDR2 YYDKDF (reference sequence). There are 15 residues in the CDR3.